The sample holds a few counts of the clone carrying this T cell receptor (beta chain). Its target is not known. The data belong to a study of Graves' ophthalmopathy and Graves' hyperthyroidism. Whole-study results and caveats: Built on 13 signatures, a model told ophthalmopathy apart from stable hyperthyroidism with about 91% sensitivity and 70% to 82% specificity. Most thyroid-expanded clonotypes exceeding 0.001 frequency were also found in blood.

Using RNA transcripts, the TCR beta CDR3 regions were amplified. HTBI primers were employed in first-round RT-PCR, then a second-round multiplex PCR followed. TCRdb processed the multiplex PCR reads anew with MiXCR; each CDR3 protein has one entry. The table has about 230,000 distinct CDR3 sequences, roughly 50% seen once; the top ten hold roughly half. Sequenced: peripheral blood. The origin of this receptor is an adult man with Graves' ophthalmopathy.

This CDR3 reads CSASGARSPEAFF. The DNA of the CDR3 is TGCAGTGCTAGTGGGGCCCGTAGCCCTGAAGCTTTCTTT. The V call is TRBV20-1, the J call TRBJ1-1; maybe TRBD1 (5 bases). The CDR3 has 13 residues. Germline values: CDR1 DFQATT, CDR2 SNEGSKA (reference sequence). V was clipped by 3 bases and J by 6 bases, with 14 bases between them.